The table lists the clone carrying this TCR beta chain with a few counts. MiXCR, run by TCRdb on the 5' RACE reads, gives a single entry per CDR3 protein. The table shows more than 85,000 distinct CDR3 sequences, with approximately 16% occurring only once. This entry comes from a study of early T cells in non-severe SARS-CoV-2 infection. The germline V and J ends were trimmed by 4 bases and 0 bases, with 10 bases remaining between them. The length of the CDR3 is 14 residues. Germline CDR1 is SGDLS and CDR2 is YYNGEE. The source is an adult who was a healthcare worker with PCR-confirmed SARS-CoV-2 infection or an uninfected control (not recorded which). The sample consisted of whole blood, taken at baseline. The chain has TRBV9 and TRBJ1-1; a weak D match, TRBD1 (5 bases). The CDR3 DNA follows: TGTGCCAGCAGCCAGGGACCTTTGAACACTGAAGCTTTCTTT. This encodes CASSQGPLNTEAFF. The full variable domain, completed using reference TRBV9 and TRBJ1-1, is DSGVTQTPKHLITATGQRVTLRCSPRSGDLSVYWYQQSLDQGLQFLIQYYNGEERAKGNILERFSAQQFPDLHSELNLSSLELGDSALYFCASSQGPLNTEAFFGQGTRLTVV.